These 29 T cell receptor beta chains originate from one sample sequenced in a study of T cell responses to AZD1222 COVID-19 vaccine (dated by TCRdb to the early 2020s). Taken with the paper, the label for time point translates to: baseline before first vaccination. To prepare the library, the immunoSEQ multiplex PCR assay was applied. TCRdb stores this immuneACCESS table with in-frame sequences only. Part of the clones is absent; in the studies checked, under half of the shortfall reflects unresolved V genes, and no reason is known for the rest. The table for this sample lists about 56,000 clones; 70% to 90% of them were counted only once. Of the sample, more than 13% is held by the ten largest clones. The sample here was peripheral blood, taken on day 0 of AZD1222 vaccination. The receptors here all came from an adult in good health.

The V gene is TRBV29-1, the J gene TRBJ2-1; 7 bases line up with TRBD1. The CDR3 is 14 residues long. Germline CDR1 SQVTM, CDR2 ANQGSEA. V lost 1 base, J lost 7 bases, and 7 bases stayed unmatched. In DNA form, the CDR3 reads TGCAGCGTTGAAGGGGGGACAGTAAGTAATGAGCAGTTCTTC. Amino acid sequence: CSVEGGTVSNEQFF.

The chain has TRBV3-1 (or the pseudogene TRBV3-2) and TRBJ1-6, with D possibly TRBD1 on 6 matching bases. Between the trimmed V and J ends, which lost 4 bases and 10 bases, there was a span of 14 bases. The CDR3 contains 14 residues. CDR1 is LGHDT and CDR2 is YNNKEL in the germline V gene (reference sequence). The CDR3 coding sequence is TGTGCCAGCAGCCCGGGGGGCGAGGGATCACCCCTCCACTTT. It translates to CASSPGGEGSPLHF.

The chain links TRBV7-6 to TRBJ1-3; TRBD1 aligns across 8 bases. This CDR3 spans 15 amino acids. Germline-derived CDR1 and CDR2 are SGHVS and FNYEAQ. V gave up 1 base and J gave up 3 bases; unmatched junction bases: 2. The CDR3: CASSLGQGSGNTIYF. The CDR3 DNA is TGTGCCAGCAGCTTAGGACAGGGGAGTGGAAACACCATATATTTT.

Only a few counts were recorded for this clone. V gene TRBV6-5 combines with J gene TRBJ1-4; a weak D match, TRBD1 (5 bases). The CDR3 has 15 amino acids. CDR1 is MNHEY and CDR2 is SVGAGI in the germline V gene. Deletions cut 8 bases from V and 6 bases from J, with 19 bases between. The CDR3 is CASGHIGTVDEKLFF. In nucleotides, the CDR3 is TGTGCCAGCGGGCATATAGGGACGGTTGATGAAAAACTGTTTTTT.

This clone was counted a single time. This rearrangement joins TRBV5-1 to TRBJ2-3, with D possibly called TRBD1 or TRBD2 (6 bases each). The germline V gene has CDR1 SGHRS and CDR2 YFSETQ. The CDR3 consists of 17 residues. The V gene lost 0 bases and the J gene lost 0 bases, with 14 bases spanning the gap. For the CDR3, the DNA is TGCGCCAGCAGCTTGGCCGAGGGGGGCCATAGCACAGATACGCAGTATTTT. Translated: CASSLAEGGHSTDTQYF.

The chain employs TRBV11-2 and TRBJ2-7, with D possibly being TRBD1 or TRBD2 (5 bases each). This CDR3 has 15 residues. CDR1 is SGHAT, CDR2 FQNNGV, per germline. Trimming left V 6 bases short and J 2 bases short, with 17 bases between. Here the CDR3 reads CASSRKGPPTYEQYF. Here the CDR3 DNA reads TGTGCCAGCAGTCGCAAGGGACCCCCTACCTACGAGCAGTACTTC.

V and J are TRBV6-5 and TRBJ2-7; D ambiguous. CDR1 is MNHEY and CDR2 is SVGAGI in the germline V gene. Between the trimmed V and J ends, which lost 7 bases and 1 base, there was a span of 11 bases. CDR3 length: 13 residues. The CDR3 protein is CASTRQGSYEQYF. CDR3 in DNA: TGTGCCAGCACGCGGCAAGGTTCCTACGAGCAGTACTTC.

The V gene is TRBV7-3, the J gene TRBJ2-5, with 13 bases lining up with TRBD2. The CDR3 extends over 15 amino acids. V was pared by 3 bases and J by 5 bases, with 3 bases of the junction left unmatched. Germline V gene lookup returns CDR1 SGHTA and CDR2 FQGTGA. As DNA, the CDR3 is TGTGCCAGCAGCTTCACTAGCGGGGGGGCCGAGACCCAGTACTTC. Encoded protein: CASSFTSGGAETQYF.

DNA for the CDR3: TGTGCCATCAGTGGCACTAATGAGCAGTTCTTC. Translation gives CAISGTNEQFF. V and J are TRBV10-3 and TRBJ2-1; no definite D call. Trimming pared 4 bases from V and 7 bases from J, leaving 5 bases between. The V gene's germline CDR1 is ENHRY and CDR2 SYGVKD. The CDR3 has 11 amino acids.

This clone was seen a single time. The CDR3 here is CASSQGTGAVFNSPLHF. Here the CDR3 DNA reads TGTGCCAGCAGCCAAGGGACAGGGGCCGTTTTTAATTCACCCCTCCACTTT. The chain uses TRBV3-1 (or the pseudogene TRBV3-2) and TRBJ1-6; 9 positions match TRBD1. The CDR3 contains 17 residues. With 1 base clipped from V and 6 bases from J, the junction kept 7 bases outside the gene matches. The germline gives CDR1 LGHDT, CDR2 YNNKEL (reference sequence).

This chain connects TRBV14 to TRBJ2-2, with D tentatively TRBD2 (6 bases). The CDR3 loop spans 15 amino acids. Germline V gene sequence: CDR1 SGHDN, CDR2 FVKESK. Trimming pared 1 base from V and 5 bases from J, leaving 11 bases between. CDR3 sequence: CASSQVAGYTGELFF. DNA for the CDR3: TGTGCCAGCAGCCAAGTTGCGGGGTATACCGGGGAGCTGTTTTTT.

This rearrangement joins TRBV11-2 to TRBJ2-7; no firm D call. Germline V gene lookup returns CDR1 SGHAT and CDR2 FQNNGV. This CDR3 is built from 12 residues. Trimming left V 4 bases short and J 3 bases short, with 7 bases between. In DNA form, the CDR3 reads TGTGCCAGCAGCTCTTACTACTACGAGCAGTACTTC. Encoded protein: CASSSYYYEQYF.

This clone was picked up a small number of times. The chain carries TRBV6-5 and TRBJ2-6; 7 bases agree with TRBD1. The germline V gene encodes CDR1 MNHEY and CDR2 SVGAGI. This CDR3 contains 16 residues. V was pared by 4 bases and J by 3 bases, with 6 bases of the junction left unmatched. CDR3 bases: TGTGCCAGCAGTTCCAACAGGGGCTTTGGGGCCAACGTCCTGACTTTC. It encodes CASSSNRGFGANVLTF.

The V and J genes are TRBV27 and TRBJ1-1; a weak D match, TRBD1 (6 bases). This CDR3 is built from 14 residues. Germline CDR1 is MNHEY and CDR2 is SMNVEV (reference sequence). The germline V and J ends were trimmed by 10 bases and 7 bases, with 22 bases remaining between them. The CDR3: CATRGSIGLGEAFF. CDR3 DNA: TGTGCCACCAGGGGTTCTATAGGGTTGGGTGAAGCTTTCTTT.

Here the CDR3 reads CASSQEGGNGEQYF. CDR3 sequence (DNA): TGTGCCAGCAGCCAAGAAGGAGGCAATGGCGAGCAGTACTTC. The chain couples TRBV3-1 (or the pseudogene TRBV3-2) to TRBJ2-7; a weak D match, TRBD2 (5 bases). This CDR3 is 14 amino acids long. V was trimmed by 0 bases and J by 6 bases, leaving 12 bases between them. The germline V gene encodes CDR1 LGHDT and CDR2 YNNKEL (reference sequence).

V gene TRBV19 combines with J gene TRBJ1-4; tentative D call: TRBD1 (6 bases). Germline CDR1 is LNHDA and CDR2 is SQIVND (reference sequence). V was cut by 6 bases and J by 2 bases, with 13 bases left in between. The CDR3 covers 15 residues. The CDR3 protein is CASRPTGGTNEKLFF. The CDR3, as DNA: TGTGCCAGTAGACCGACAGGAGGGACTAATGAAAAACTGTTTTTT.

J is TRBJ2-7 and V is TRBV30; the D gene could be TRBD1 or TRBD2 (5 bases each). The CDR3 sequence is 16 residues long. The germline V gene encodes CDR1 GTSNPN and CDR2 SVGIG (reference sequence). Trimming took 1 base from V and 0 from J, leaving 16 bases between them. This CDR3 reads CAWSGLDGATSYEQYF. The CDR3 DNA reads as TGTGCCTGGAGTGGCCTCGACGGGGCTACCTCCTACGAGCAGTACTTC.

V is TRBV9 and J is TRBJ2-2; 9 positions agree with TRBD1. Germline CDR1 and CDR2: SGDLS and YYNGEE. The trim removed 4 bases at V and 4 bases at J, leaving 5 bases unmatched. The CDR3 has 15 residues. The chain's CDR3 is CASSTGTGFTGELFF. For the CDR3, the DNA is TGTGCCAGCAGCACCGGGACAGGGTTCACCGGGGAGCTGTTTTTT. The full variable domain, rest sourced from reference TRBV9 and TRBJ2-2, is DSGVTQTPKHLITATGQRVTLRCSPRSGDLSVYWYQQSLDQGLQFLIQYYNGEERAKGNILERFSAQQFPDLHSELNLSSLELGDSALYFCASSTGTGFTGELFFGEGSRLTVL.

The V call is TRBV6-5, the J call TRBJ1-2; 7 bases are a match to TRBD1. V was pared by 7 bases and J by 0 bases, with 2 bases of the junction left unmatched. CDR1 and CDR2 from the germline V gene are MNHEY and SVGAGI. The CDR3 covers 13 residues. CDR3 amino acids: CASTGQTNYGYTF. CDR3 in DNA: TGTGCCAGCACGGGACAGACTAACTATGGCTACACCTTC.

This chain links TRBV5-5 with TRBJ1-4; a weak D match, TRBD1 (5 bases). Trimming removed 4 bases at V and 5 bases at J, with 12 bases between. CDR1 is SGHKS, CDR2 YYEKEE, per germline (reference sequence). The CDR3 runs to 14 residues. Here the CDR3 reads CASSGGSLNEKLFF. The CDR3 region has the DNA TGTGCCAGCAGCGGGGGGTCCCTGAATGAAAAACTGTTTTTT.

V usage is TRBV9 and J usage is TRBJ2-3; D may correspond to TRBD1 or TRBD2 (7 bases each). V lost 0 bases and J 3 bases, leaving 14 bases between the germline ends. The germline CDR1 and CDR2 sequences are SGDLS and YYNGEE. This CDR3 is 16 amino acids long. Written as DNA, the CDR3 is TGTGCCAGCAGCGTAGTGGCAGGGGGGGTTACAGATACGCAGTATTTT. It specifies CASSVVAGGVTDTQYF.

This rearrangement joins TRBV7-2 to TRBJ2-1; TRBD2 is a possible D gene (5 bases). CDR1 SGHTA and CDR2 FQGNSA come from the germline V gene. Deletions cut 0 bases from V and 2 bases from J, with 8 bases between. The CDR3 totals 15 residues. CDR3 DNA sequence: TGTGCCAGCAGCTTAGCTTTCGGGGCCTACAATGAGCAGTTCTTC. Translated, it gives CASSLAFGAYNEQFF.

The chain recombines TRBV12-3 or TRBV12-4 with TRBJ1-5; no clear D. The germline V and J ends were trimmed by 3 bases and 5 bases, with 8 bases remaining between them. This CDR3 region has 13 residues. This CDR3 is CASSLGRDQPQHF. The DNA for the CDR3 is TGTGCCAGCAGTTTGGGTCGAGATCAGCCCCAGCATTTT.

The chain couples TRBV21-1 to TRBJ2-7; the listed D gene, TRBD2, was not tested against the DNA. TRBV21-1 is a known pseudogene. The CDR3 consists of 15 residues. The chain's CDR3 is CAIALAGISSYEQYF. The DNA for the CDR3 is TGTGCCATAGCACTAGCGGGGATTAGCTCCTACGAGCAGTACTTC.

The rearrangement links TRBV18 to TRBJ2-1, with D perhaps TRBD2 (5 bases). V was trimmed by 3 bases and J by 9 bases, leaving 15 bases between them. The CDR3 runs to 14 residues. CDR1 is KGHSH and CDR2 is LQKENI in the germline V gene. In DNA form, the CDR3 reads TGTGCCAGCTCACCGAGCGGCAGTGGAAGTGAGCAGTTCTTC. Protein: CASSPSGSGSEQFF.

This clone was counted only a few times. CDR3 nucleotides: TGTGCCAGTAGTATCGGGCCGGGACAGGGCTACTATAATTCACCCCTCCACTTT. Translated, it gives CASSIGPGQGYYNSPLHF. This chain connects TRBV19 to TRBJ1-6; 9 positions match TRBD1. With V trimmed by 3 bases and J by 3 bases, 9 bases remained unmatched. The length of the CDR3 is 18 residues. CDR1 is LNHDA and CDR2 is SQIVND in the germline V gene (reference sequence).

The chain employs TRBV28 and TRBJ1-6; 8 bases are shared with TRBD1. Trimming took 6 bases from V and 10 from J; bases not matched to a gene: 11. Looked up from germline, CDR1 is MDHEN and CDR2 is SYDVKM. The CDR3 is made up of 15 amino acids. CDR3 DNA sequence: TGTGCCAGCAGCGCTTCTCAGGGGGCGCTGTCACCCCTCCACTTT. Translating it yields CASSASQGALSPLHF. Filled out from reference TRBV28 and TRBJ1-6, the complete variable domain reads DVKVTQSSRYLVKRTGEKVFLECVQDMDHENMFWYRQDPGLGLRLIYFSYDVKMKEKGDIPEGYSVSREKKERFSLILESASTNQTSMYLCASSASQGALSPLHFGNGTRLTVT.

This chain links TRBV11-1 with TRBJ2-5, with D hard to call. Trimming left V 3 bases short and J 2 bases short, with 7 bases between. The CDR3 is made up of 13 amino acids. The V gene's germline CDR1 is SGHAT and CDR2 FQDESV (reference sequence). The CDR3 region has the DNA TGTGCCAGCAGCTTCGGTGAGCAAGAGACCCAGTACTTC. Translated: CASSFGEQETQYF.

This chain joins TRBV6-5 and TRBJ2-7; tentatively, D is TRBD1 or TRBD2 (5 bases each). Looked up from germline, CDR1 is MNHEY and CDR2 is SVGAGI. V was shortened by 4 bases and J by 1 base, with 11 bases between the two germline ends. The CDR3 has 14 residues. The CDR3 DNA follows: TGTGCCAGCAGTTTGGGACCTAGGTCCTACGAGCAGTACTTC. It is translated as CASSLGPRSYEQYF.